This TCR beta chain is drawn from a study of control samples from healthy donors and cancer patients. Assay: immunoSEQ multiplex PCR; the TCRdb copy retains only in-frame clones and omits some. The table includes approximately 150,000 clones, approximately 92% detected once. Trimming cost V 2 bases and J 3 bases; bases outside gene matches: 6. Germline V lookup: CDR1 MGHRA, CDR2 YSYEKL. The CDR3 length is 16 residues. The chain uses TRBV4-1 and TRBJ2-1; 8 bases fit TRBD2. The sequenced material came from blood. This TCR was recovered from a woman aged 40 to 55 in good health. CDR3 loop: CASSQRTSSVYNEQFF. CDR3 DNA: TGCGCCAGCAGCCAACGGACTAGCTCCGTCTACAATGAGCAGTTCTTC.